This T cell receptor beta chain was sequenced in a study of T cell repertoires in cytomegalovirus infection. Study context: Both a matching HLA type and CMV infection were indicated by public TCR beta signatures.

TCRdb used MiXCR to reprocess the reads, holding one entry per CDR3 protein. The sample carries more than 500,000 distinct CDR3 sequences, about 17% recorded once. Worth noting for this clonotype: Its antigen is not identified. Its ends do not fully match the called genes, so a read error is possible.

Study-level findings and limits: Predominance within the ex vivo response was attributable to HLA-C-restricted CMV-specific TCR beta clonotypes.

The CDR3 runs to 16 residues. Germline V gene sequence: CDR1 SNHLY, CDR2 FYNNEI. This clonotype originated in a human donor in good health (CMV status not recorded). Some clones in this sample may be carry-over from other donors' samples. The sample was CD8+ T cells from PBMCs. The rearrangement joins TRBV2 to TRBJ1-6; the match to TRBD1 covers 7 bases. The chain's CDR3 is CASRGTASSYNLPLHF. CDR3 DNA sequence: TGTGCCAGCAGAGGGACAGCCAGCTCCTATAATTTACCCCTCCACTTT.